The clone carrying this TCR beta chain occurred many times. The source of the sample is a study of T-cell reconstitution after alpha-beta-depleted transplantation in children. The germline CDR1 and CDR2 sequences are MNHEY and SMNVEV (reference sequence). CDR3 size: 15 residues. J gave up 3 bases and V 6 bases, and 5 bases lay outside the gene matches. Unique molecular identifiers were used in preparing the TCRbeta library. TCRdb recomputed calls from the PCR reads with MiXCR, one row per CDR3 protein. The top ten clones hold around 4% of a sample with more than 550,000 distinct CDR3 sequences, 8% to 11% of them seen once.

The TCR comes from a human donor who donated a stem cell graft to a child with acute myeloid leukemia. The V call is TRBV27, the J call TRBJ2-7; 13 bases are a match to TRBD2. The material was PBMCs from the stem cell graft donor, obtained from the stem cell graft. In nucleotides, the CDR3 is TGTGCCAGCAGGGTTGGACTAGCGGGAGTCTACGAGCAGTACTTC. Translated, it gives CASRVGLAGVYEQYF.